These T cell receptor beta chains were read from a single sample in a study of T-cell memory formation after mild COVID-19. MiXCR, applied by TCRdb to the 5' RACE reads, yields one record per CDR3 protein. The data hold over 350,000 distinct CDR3 sequences, with around a sixth observed a single time. The sequenced sample consisted of PBMCs or a T cell subset sorted from them (not recorded which). The receptor source for this set is a man aged 18 to 29 who had mild COVID-19 (a few samples of this study predate the infection). Cell type and time point are not known. Both conserved end residues are part of each CDR3. D genes are given only for firm matches. Rows give clone size only sometimes, using once, few, many, or a class for an expanded clone.

13	TRBV6-2/TRBV6-3	TRBJ1-5	.	.	CASSYSVIQPQHF	TGTGCCAGCAGTTACTCGGTTATCCAGCCCCAGCATTTT
14	TRBV12-3/TRBV12-4	TRBJ2-7	.	.	CASSLRGNDYEQYF	TGTGCCAGCAGTTTAAGGGGGAACGACTACGAGCAGTACTTC
16	TRBV4-2	TRBJ2-3	TRBD2	.	CASSQGVAGGPDTQYF	TGTGCCAGCAGCCAAGGGGTAGCGGGGGGGCCAGATACGCAGTATTTT
16	TRBV4-3	TRBJ2-1	.	.	CASSLEYVVSYNEQFF	TGCGCCAGCAGCCTCGAGTATGTAGTCTCCTACAATGAGCAGTTCTTC
14	TRBV9	TRBJ2-5	.	.	CASSVTGTQETQYF	TGTGCCAGCAGCGTAACCGGGACGCAAGAGACCCAGTACTTC
15	TRBV27	TRBJ2-1	TRBD2	.	CASSAGTSGGLEQFF	TGTGCCAGCAGCGCCGGGACTAGCGGGGGTCTTGAGCAGTTCTTC
10	TRBV28	TRBJ2-1	.	.	CATSRVGQFF	TGTGCCACCTCCCGGGTGGGGCAGTTCTTC
12	TRBV20-1	TRBJ2-1	.	many	CSARGWGNEQFF	TGCAGTGCTAGAGGGTGGGGCAATGAGCAGTTCTTC
15	TRBV7-8	TRBJ2-3	TRBD2	.	CASSPPGAGVDTQYF	TGTGCCAGCAGCCCTCCCGGGGCGGGGGTGGATACGCAGTATTTT
13	TRBV7-2	TRBJ2-7	TRBD2	many	CASSLGGGYEQYF	TGTGCCAGCAGCTTAGGGGGGGGCTACGAGCAGTACTTC
15	TRBV3-1	TRBJ1-3	TRBD1	many	CASSPTGLSGNTIYF	TGTGCCAGCAGCCCGACAGGGCTCTCTGGAAACACCATATATTTT
15	TRBV11-2	TRBJ1-2	.	.	CASSSPRQTNYGYTF	TGTGCCAGCAGCTCGCCACGACAGACTAACTATGGCTACACCTTC
14	TRBV19	TRBJ2-5	TRBD1	few	CASSTRDRTETQYF	TGTGCCAGTAGTACCAGGGACAGAACGGAGACCCAGTACTTC
15	TRBV12-3/TRBV12-4	TRBJ1-1	.	.	CASSPTPRGLTEAFF	TGTGCCAGCAGTCCAACACCCAGGGGATTAACTGAAGCTTTCTTT
15	TRBV20-1	TRBJ1-5	TRBD1	.	CSAATTGGQNQPQHF	TGCAGTGCGGCTACCACAGGGGGCCAGAATCAGCCCCAGCATTTT
15	TRBV7-3	TRBJ2-6	.	few	CASSRRSSGANVLTF	TGTGCCAGCAGCCGCCGGAGCTCTGGGGCCAACGTCCTGACTTTC
15	TRBV9	TRBJ2-6	.	.	CASSVEATGANVLTF	TGTGCCAGCAGCGTAGAGGCAACTGGGGCCAACGTCCTGACTTTC
13	TRBV7-3	TRBJ1-2	.	few	CASSFISNYGYTF	TGTGCCAGCAGCTTCATTTCTAACTATGGCTACACCTTC
14	TRBV11-3	TRBJ2-5	.	few	CASSLDPASTTQYF	TGTGCCAGCAGCTTAGATCCGGCTAGCACGACCCAGTACTTC
13	TRBV10-2	TRBJ2-2	TRBD2	.	CAAPAGDTGELFF	TGCGCCGCGCCAGCGGGGGACACCGGGGAGCTGTTTTTT